The rows below give T cell receptor beta chains drawn from one sample of a study of blood T cell repertoires in COVID-19. Profiling relied on immunoSEQ multiplex PCR, and the TCRdb table lists in-frame clones only, not all of them. The repertoire holds 140,000 to 150,000 clones, with under 90% as singletons. Source material: peripheral blood. These receptors were obtained from a man aged 65 to 85 who had recovered from COVID-19. CDR3s include the opening cysteine and the closing phenylalanine or tryptophan. D genes are given only for firm matches. Clone size is given for some rows only: seen once, a few or many times, or a class if the clone is expanded.

TRBJ2-7	TRBV27	-	-	TGTGCCAGCAGAAGACAGGAGAACTACGAGCAGTACTTC	CASRRQENYEQYF
TRBJ2-2	TRBV5-5	-	-	TGTGCCAGCAGCACGACTGCCGGGGAGCTGTTTTTT	CASSTTAGELFF
TRBJ1-2	TRBV7-2	-	once	TGTGCCAGCAGCTCGTATAGCGACTATGGCTACACCTTC	CASSSYSDYGYTF
TRBJ2-1	TRBV3-1/TRBV3-2	-	-	TGTGCCAGCAGCCAAGGGGGGCCATTTGGGGTCAATGAGCAGTTCTTC	CASSQGGPFGVNEQFF
TRBJ1-1	TRBV7-2	TRBD1	-	TGTGCCAGCAGCTTCCGAAGGGACAGGATGGTGGCTTTCTTT	CASSFRRDRMVAFF
TRBJ2-7	TRBV29-1	-	-	TGCAGCGTTGAAGACCCGACAGAGGACTACGAGCAGTACTTC	CSVEDPTEDYEQYF
TRBJ2-7	TRBV6-5	TRBD2	-	TGTGCCAGCGGTCGAGCGGGAGGGGCCCCTCCCGAGCAGTACTTC	CASGRAGGAPPEQYF
TRBJ2-1	TRBV19	TRBD2	-	TGTGCCAGTAGTATGAAGGGACTAGCGGAAAATGAGCAGTTCTTC	CASSMKGLAENEQFF
TRBJ1-4	TRBV6-1	TRBD1	-	TGTGCCAGCAGTGAAATTCAGGGGGTGGGTGAAAAACTGTTTTTT	CASSEIQGVGEKLFF
TRBJ1-1	TRBV2	TRBD1	-	TGTGCCAGCAGGGAGGGGGCTAGGGGTGAAGCTTTCTTT	CASREGARGEAFF
TRBJ1-1	TRBV5-1	-	-	TGCGCCAGCAGCTTTGGAGGGCTAACTGAAGCTTTCTTT	CASSFGGLTEAFF
TRBJ2-5	TRBV2	-	-	TGTGCCAGCAGCGGACTCGGGAGGGCCAGGGGGGAGACCCAGTACTTC	CASSGLGRARGETQYF
TRBJ1-5	TRBV7-8	TRBD1	few	TGTGCCAGCAGCTTCTGGACAGGGACCAATCAGCCCCAGCATTTT	CASSFWTGTNQPQHF
TRBJ2-5	TRBV7-6	-	-	TGTGCCAGCAGCTTAGCCCCTAGAGCCCAAGAGACCCAGTACTTC	CASSLAPRAQETQYF
TRBJ2-7	TRBV27	-	few	TGTGCCAGCAGTTCTTCCGGGGAGGAGCAGTACTTC	CASSSSGEEQYF
TRBJ2-7	TRBV5-1	-	-	TGCGCCAGCAGCCCCACCCGGACACTCCTCTACGAGCAGTACTTC	CASSPTRTLLYEQYF
TRBJ2-1	TRBV5-1	-	-	TGCGCCAGCAGCTTAACTAGAGGCTACAATGAGCAGTTCTTC	CASSLTRGYNEQFF
TRBJ2-1	TRBV6-2/TRBV6-3	-	-	TGTGCCAGCAGTTACTCACTCCACAATGAGCAGTTCTTC	CASSYSLHNEQFF
TRBJ2-7	TRBV6-1	TRBD2	-	TGTGCCAGCAGTGAAAGCGGGGTCACTAGCAGCTACGAGCAGTACTTC	CASSESGVTSSYEQYF
TRBJ1-2	TRBV18	TRBD1	-	TGTGCCAGCTCCGTCGGCGGGACAGGGGGCCATACTAACTATGGCTACACCTTC	CASSVGGTGGHTNYGYTF
TRBJ1-5	TRBV5-8	-	-	TGTGCCAGCAGCTTCCCAGGCGACCAGCCCCAGCATTTT	CASSFPGDQPQHF
TRBJ2-7	TRBV6-1	TRBD1	-	TGTGCCAGCAGTGAAGGGACAGGGCTTACCTACGAGCAGTACTTC	CASSEGTGLTYEQYF
TRBJ2-3	TRBV5-1	-	few	TGCGCCAGCAGCACATCGTACCCTCACACAGATACGCAGTATTTT	CASSTSYPHTDTQYF
TRBJ2-7	TRBV29-1	TRBD2	-	TGCAGCGTTGTGGGTCGGGAGAAAAGTAGCGGGAGTAAATTTTACGAGCAGTACTTC	CSVVGREKSSGSKFYEQYF
TRBJ1-6	TRBV30	TRBD1	-	TGTGCCTGGAGTGTGGGACAGAAAGATTCACCCCTCCACTTT	CAWSVGQKDSPLHF
TRBJ2-7	TRBV30	-	-	TGTGCCTGGAGTAGGGGCAGTGGCTCCTACGAGCAGTACTTC	CAWSRGSGSYEQYF
TRBJ1-2	TRBV3-1/TRBV3-2	TRBD1	-	TGTGCCAGCAGCCAAGATCAAGGGACAGGGGGAGTCGACACCTTC	CASSQDQGTGGVDTF
TRBJ1-4	TRBV3-1/TRBV3-2	TRBD1	-	TGTGCCAGCAGCCGCTACACCTACAGGGGACCTAATGAAAAACTGTTTTTT	CASSRYTYRGPNEKLFF
TRBJ1-1	TRBV5-4	-	-	TGTGCCAGCAGCTTCCCACCGGGACAAAGAGGTGGCACTGAAGCTTTCTTT	CASSFPPGQRGGTEAFF
TRBJ2-6	TRBV5-4	-	few	TGTGCCAGCAGCTACGCCCAGGGATTCTCTGGGGCCAACGTCCTGACTTTC	CASSYAQGFSGANVLTF
TRBJ1-5	TRBV29-1	TRBD1	-	TGCAGCGTTGCTTTGGGGACAGGGTATCAGCCCCAGCATTTT	CSVALGTGYQPQHF
TRBJ1-4	TRBV7-9	-	-	TGTGCCAGCAGCTCGTCCGGGACATATCGTGAAAAACTGTTTTTT	CASSSSGTYREKLFF
TRBJ1-5	TRBV12-5	TRBD1	-	TGTGCTAGTGGTTCCGATCCGACAGGGCTCGGCGGAGGCAATCAGCCCCAGCATTTT	CASGSDPTGLGGGNQPQHF
TRBJ2-7	TRBV10-3	TRBD1	-	TGTGCCATCAGGACAGACAGGGACTCCTACGAGCAGTACTTC	CAIRTDRDSYEQYF
TRBJ1-2	TRBV11-2	TRBD1	few	TGTGCCAGCAGCTCGGGACAGGGTCATGGCTACACCTTC	CASSSGQGHGYTF
TRBJ2-7	TRBV13	TRBD1	-	TGTGCCAGCAGCTTAGATTCAGGACAGGGGACTTACGAGCAGTACTTC	CASSLDSGQGTYEQYF
TRBJ2-3	TRBV28	TRBD2	few	TGTGCCAGCAGTTCCCCTAGCGGGAGTCGTGGAGATACGCAGTATTTT	CASSSPSGSRGDTQYF
TRBJ2-7	TRBV4-1	-	once	TGCGCCAGCAGCCCCCCGGGGTCCGAGCAGTACTTC	CASSPPGSEQYF
TRBJ1-1	TRBV12-5	-	-	TGTGCTAGTGGGCCAGGTGCGGGGACTGAAGCTTTCTTT	CASGPGAGTEAFF
TRBJ2-1	TRBV10-3	TRBD2	-	TGTGCCATCAGTGAGAGGGGTTCCGGGACTAACTACAATGAGCAGTTCTTC	CAISERGSGTNYNEQFF
TRBJ1-2	TRBV7-9	-	once	TGTGCCAGCAGCATTCAGGGGATTGAGGGCTACACCTTC	CASSIQGIEGYTF
TRBJ2-3	TRBV5-6	TRBD2	-	TGTGCCAGCAGCGTACTAGCGGGAGCGGGGGATACGCAGTATTTT	CASSVLAGAGDTQYF
TRBJ1-5	TRBV27	-	few	TGTGCCAGCAGTTTGGGCAGCCCGCAGGAGCCCCAGCATTTT	CASSLGSPQEPQHF
TRBJ2-5	TRBV19	TRBD2	-	TGTGCCAGTAGTATATTAGCGGGACAAGAGACCCAGTACTTC	CASSILAGQETQYF
TRBJ1-5	TRBV7-9	-	-	TGTGCCAGCAGCTCATCGGGAGGCAATCAGCCCCAGCATTTT	CASSSSGGNQPQHF
TRBJ2-1	TRBV9	TRBD2	-	TGTGCCAGCAGCGTAATGGGACTAGCGGGAGGGGGGAATGAGCAGTTCTTC	CASSVMGLAGGGNEQFF
TRBJ2-1	TRBV5-1	TRBD2	once	TGCGCCAGCAGCCCCGGGACTAGCGGGAAGAATGAGCAGTTCTTC	CASSPGTSGKNEQFF
TRBJ2-7	TRBV5-4	TRBD2	few	TGTGCCAGCAGCTCTCAGCGGGAGGGATACGAGCAGTACTTC	CASSSQREGYEQYF
TRBJ2-7	TRBV7-8	TRBD1	-	TGTGCCAGCAGTGGATGGGCCGACAGGGCCTACGAGCAGTACTTC	CASSGWADRAYEQYF
TRBJ2-6	TRBV4-1	-	-	TGCGCCAGCAGCCCCGGGGGAGACGTCCTGACTTTC	CASSPGGDVLTF
TRBJ2-1	TRBV13	TRBD2	-	TGTGCCAGCAGACCCTTAGCGGGGGCGTCTCAGTTCTTC	CASRPLAGASQFF
TRBJ2-2	TRBV5-1	-	-	TGCGCCAGCAGCCCCCGGGGTTTCATGAACACCGGGGAGCTGTTTTTT	CASSPRGFMNTGELFF
TRBJ1-4	TRBV5-5	-	-	TGTGCCAGCAGCCCGAACGACAGACATAATGAAAAACTGTTTTTT	CASSPNDRHNEKLFF
TRBJ2-2	TRBV6-5	-	many	TGTGCCAGCAGTTACTTCTCCGGGAGAGGCGGGGAGCTGTTTTTT	CASSYFSGRGGELFF
TRBJ2-7	TRBV5-1	TRBD1	few	TGCGCCAGCAGCGGGGGACAGGGGAGGAGCGAGCAGTACTTC	CASSGGQGRSEQYF
TRBJ2-3	TRBV7-9	-	-	TGTGCCAGCAGCTTAGGGGGGCTGGGGGCGGACAGCACAGATACGCAGTATTTT	CASSLGGLGADSTDTQYF
TRBJ2-6	TRBV5-6	-	-	TGTGCCAGCAGCTTGGTAGCAGGGGCAGGGGCCAACGTCCTGACTTTC	CASSLVAGAGANVLTF